Listed below are T cell receptor beta chains from one sample, sequenced in a study of blood T cell repertoires in COVID-19. Assay: immunoSEQ multiplex PCR; the TCRdb copy retains only in-frame clones and omits some. The table has roughly 170,000 clones, 70% to 90% seen once. Sequenced input: peripheral blood. Receptor source: a woman between 45 and 65 years old with COVID-19, enrolled during active disease. Each CDR3 is given without its conserved first and last residue. Expanded clones get a size class; other rows say once, few or many, or leave the size out.

V	J	size	CDR3
TRBV6-6	TRBJ1-2	.	ATVQGAGYT
TRBV3-1/TRBV3-2	TRBJ1-3	.	ASSPGQGADTIY
TRBV2	TRBJ1-4	.	ASGGQGMTNEKLF
TRBV11-3	TRBJ2-7	.	ASSLSHRDGGSYEQY
TRBV7-6	TRBJ1-3	.	ASSRDRGFGNTIY
TRBV25-1	TRBJ1-5	.	ASSGGTGEH
TRBV7-6	TRBJ2-3	.	ASSLGAGHSTDTQY
TRBV5-5	TRBJ2-5	.	ASSLAPTGQETQY
TRBV6-5	TRBJ2-1	.	ASASSYNEQF
TRBV7-2	TRBJ2-3	.	ASSLVRLAGASTDTQY
TRBV3-1/TRBV3-2	TRBJ2-1	.	ASSLRGSSYNEQF
TRBV7-3	TRBJ1-2	.	ASSDGGRTDGYT
TRBV19	TRBJ2-2	.	ASSILDTGELF
TRBV29-1	TRBJ2-1	.	SGGLAGVNEQF
TRBV19	TRBJ1-2	few	ASTRDRAGYT
TRBV30	TRBJ1-2	.	AWIRLQGSGYT
TRBV2	TRBJ1-2	.	ASSRQGNYGYT
TRBV28	TRBJ2-3	.	ASSLSTGIDTQY
TRBV7-9	TRBJ1-1	.	ASSLWVGSGTEAF
TRBV7-9	TRBJ1-2	few	ASSSDRTGGAGGYT
TRBV2	TRBJ2-5	.	ASSQDKRETQY
TRBV3-1/TRBV3-2	TRBJ1-2	few	ASSQRTAYGYT
TRBV7-9	TRBJ1-5	.	ASSSGTDQPQH
TRBV7-3	TRBJ2-6	.	ASSMSDSSGANVLT
TRBV28	TRBJ2-7	.	ASSFPAGGYEQY
TRBV7-2	TRBJ2-7	.	ASSSNSYEQY
TRBV7-2	TRBJ2-7	once	ASSFAGETYEQY
TRBV9	TRBJ2-7	.	ASSVDPSETYEQY
TRBV3-1/TRBV3-2	TRBJ1-1	once	ASSQVALGTEAF
TRBV2	TRBJ2-5	.	ASRGEVQETQY
TRBV3-1/TRBV3-2	TRBJ1-3	.	ASSQASTGAGNTIY
TRBV7-8	TRBJ2-7	.	ASSDPGPISYEQY